This T cell receptor (beta chain) stems from a study of CD8+ T cells in alopecia areata. Across the study: Treatment with tofacitinib (6 to 18 months) was followed by 6 months off drug.

The germline CDR1 and CDR2 sequences are SGHDN and FVKESK. The CDR3 is 12 amino acids. V lost 1 base and J lost 7, with 7 bases in between. Treatment meaning: oral pan-JAK inhibitor, 5-10 mg twice daily. General study findings and limits: Higher clonality was seen in lesional scalp than in normal scalp, especially in alopecia totalis/universalis. Sequencing of scalp samples also includes resident alphabeta T cells from normal skin.

RNA was isolated and reverse transcribed to cDNA, the sequencing template. Sequencing was performed with immunoSEQ multiplex PCR; in TCRdb, only in-frame clones are kept and a portion is missing. The data show around 200,000 clones, 58% seen once. This clone came up once. What it binds is not known. Sequenced material: CD8+ T cells sorted from blood, taken at week 24, from a patient treated with tofacitinib. The rearrangement uses TRBV14 and TRBJ1-1; no reliable D call. The receptor was isolated from a human donor with alopecia areata. CDR3 in DNA: TGTGCCAGCAGCCAAGTGCCCGGTGAAGCTTTCTTT. Protein product: CASSQVPGEAFF.